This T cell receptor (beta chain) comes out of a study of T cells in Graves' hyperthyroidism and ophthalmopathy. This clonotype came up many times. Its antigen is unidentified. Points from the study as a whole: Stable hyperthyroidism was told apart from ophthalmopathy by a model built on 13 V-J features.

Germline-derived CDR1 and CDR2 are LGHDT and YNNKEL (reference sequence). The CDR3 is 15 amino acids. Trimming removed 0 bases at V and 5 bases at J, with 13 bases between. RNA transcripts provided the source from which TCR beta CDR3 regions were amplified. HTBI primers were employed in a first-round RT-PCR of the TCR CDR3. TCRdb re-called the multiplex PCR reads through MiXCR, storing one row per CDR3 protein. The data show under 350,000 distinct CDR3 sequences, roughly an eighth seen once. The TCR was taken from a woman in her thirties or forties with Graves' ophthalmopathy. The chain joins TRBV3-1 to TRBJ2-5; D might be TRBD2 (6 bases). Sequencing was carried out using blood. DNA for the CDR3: TGTGCCAGCAGCCAAGATCTTGGAGGGAGGGAGACCCAGTACTTC. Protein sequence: CASSQDLGGRETQYF.